This T cell receptor (beta chain) was observed in a study of T cell responses to AZD1222 COVID-19 vaccine. The CDR3 consists of 14 residues. V lost 3 bases to trimming and J lost 3 bases, with 13 bases between them. Per the germline V gene, CDR1 is SGHRS and CDR2 is YFSETQ. As regards this clone: What it binds is unknown.

Libraries were prepared by immunoSEQ multiplex PCR; TCRdb keeps only in-frame clonotypes and omits some of them. The data show tens of thousands of clones, with more than 60% seen just once and approximately 22% held by the top ten. Study observations and caveats: Regions left unmutated in variants are reportedly the target of nearly half of spike-specific TCRs. Distributed over spike, vaccine-associated CD4 TCRs predominated at 160-218 and 743-854. Just five to seven people given AZD1222 tested seropositive at baseline.

The sequence derives from an adult in good health. The rearrangement joins TRBV5-1 to TRBJ2-7; D is ambiguous. The sequences come from peripheral blood, collected on day 0 of MenACWY control vaccination. CDR3 in DNA: TGCGCCAGCAGCTCCGACTCTGGCGGCTACGAGCAGTACTTC. Encoded protein: CASSSDSGGYEQYF.